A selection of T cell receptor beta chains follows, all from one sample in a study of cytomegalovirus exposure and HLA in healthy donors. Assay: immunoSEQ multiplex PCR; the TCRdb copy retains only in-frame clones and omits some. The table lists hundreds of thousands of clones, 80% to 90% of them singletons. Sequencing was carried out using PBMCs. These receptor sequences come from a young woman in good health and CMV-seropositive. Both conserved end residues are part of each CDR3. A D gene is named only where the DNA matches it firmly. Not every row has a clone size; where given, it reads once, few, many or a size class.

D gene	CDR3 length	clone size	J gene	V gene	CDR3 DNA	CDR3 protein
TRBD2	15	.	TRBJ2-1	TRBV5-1	TGCGCCAGCAGCTTGGGCTCGGGAGGGTACAATGAGCAGTTCTTC	CASSLGSGGYNEQFF
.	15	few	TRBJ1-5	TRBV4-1	TGCGCCAGCAGCCTACAGGCACGGGGCAATCAGCCCCAGCATTTT	CASSLQARGNQPQHF
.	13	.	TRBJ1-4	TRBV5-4	TGTGCCAGCAGCTTCGATGAGGCCGAGAAACTGTTTTTT	CASSFDEAEKLFF
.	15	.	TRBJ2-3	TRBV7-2	TGTGCCAGCAGCCCAGGGGTAGATAGCACAGATACGCAGTATTTT	CASSPGVDSTDTQYF
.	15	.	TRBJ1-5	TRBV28	TGTGCCAGCACCCCGGGTAGAAAATTGGCGCAGCCCCAGCATTTT	CASTPGRKLAQPQHF
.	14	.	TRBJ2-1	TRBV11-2	TGTGCCAGCAGCAGGGGGGAGGGAGTCAATGAGCAGTTCTTC	CASSRGEGVNEQFF
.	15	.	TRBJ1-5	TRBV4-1	TGCGCCAGCAGCCAAGGGTTGGGGGGAGATCAGCCCCAGCATTTT	CASSQGLGGDQPQHF
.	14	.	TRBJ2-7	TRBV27	TGTGCCAGCAGTTTACACACCAATTCCTACGAGCAGTACTTC	CASSLHTNSYEQYF
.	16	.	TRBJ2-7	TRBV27	TGTGCCAGCAGCCGAAGCAGGGGAACTTCTAGATACGAGCAGTACTTC	CASSRSRGTSRYEQYF
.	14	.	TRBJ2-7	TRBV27	TGTGCCAGCGCCTATCAAAGGGGAACCTACGAGCAGTACTTC	CASAYQRGTYEQYF
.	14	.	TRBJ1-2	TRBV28	TGTGCCAGCAGTCCCGGAGGCGGTAACTATGGCTACACCTTC	CASSPGGGNYGYTF
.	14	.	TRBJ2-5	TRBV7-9	TGTGCCAGCAGCCCACGGACTAAGCACCGGACCCAGTACTTC	CASSPRTKHRTQYF